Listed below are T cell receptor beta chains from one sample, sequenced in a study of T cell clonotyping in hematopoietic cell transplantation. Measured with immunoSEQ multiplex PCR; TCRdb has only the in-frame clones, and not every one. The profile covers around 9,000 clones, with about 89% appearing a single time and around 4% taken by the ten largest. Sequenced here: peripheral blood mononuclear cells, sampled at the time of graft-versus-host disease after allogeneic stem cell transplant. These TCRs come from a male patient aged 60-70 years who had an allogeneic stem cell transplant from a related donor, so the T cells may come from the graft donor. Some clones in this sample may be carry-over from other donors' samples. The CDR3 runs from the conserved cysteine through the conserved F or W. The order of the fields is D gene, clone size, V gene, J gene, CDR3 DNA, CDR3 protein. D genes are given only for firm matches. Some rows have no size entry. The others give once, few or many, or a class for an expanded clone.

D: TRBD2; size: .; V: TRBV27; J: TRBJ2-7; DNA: TGTGCCAGCAGGCCGGGACTACAAACCTCCTACGAGCAGTACTTC; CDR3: CASRPGLQTSYEQYF
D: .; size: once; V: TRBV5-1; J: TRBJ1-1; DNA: TGCGCCAGCAGCTTGGAGGAGGCAGGGATGGGGACTGAAGCTTTCTTT; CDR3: CASSLEEAGMGTEAFF
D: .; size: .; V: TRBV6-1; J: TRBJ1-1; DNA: TGTGCCAGCAGTGAACCGGGGGGGGTGATGAACACTGAAGCTTTCTTT; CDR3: CASSEPGGVMNTEAFF
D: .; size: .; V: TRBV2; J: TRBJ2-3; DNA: TGTGCCAGCGGAGGGGTTTTCACAGATACGCAGTATTTT; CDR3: CASGGVFTDTQYF
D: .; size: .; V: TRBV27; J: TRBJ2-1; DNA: TGTGCCAGCAGCTCTCCGGGACGGGGGAGCTCCTACAATGAGCAGTTCTTC; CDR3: CASSSPGRGSSYNEQFF
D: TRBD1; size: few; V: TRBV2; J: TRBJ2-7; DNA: TGTGCCAGCAGAAAGGACAGGGACTACGAGCAGTACTTC; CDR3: CASRKDRDYEQYF
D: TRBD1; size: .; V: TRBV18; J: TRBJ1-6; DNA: TGTGCCAGCTCACGGGACAGGAGCTCCTATAATTCACCCCTCCACTTT; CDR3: CASSRDRSSYNSPLHF
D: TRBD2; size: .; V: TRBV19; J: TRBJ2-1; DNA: TGTGCCAGTAGGCGGGGGGGCATGGGGAATGAGCAGTTCTTC; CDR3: CASRRGGMGNEQFF
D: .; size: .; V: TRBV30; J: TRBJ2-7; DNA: TGTGCCTGGAGTTACAGGACCTCCTACGAGCAGTACTTC; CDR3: CAWSYRTSYEQYF
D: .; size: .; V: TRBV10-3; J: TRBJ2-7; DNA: TGTGCCATCAGTGAGCAGGGGACCTACGAGCAGTACTTC; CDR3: CAISEQGTYEQYF
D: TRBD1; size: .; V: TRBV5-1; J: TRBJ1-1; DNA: TGCGCCAGCAGCTGGGGACAGTTGAACACTGAAGCTTTCTTT; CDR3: CASSWGQLNTEAFF
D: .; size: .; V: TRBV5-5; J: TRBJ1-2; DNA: TGTGCCAGCACTCTAGGAGGAGGCTACACCTTC; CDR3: CASTLGGGYTF
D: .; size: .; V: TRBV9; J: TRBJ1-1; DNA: TGTGCCAGCAGCGTCGGCTCGACGGTGAACACTGAAGCTTTCTTT; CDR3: CASSVGSTVNTEAFF
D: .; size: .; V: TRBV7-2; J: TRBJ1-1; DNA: TGTGCCAGCAGCTTGGGGATGGCCACTGAAGCTTTCTTT; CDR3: CASSLGMATEAFF
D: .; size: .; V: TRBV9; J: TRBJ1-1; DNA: TGTGCCAGCAGCGTAGGAGGGATGAACACTGAAGCTTTCTTT; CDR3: CASSVGGMNTEAFF
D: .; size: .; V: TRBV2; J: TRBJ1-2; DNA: TGTGCCCTACAGGTCTATGGCTACACCTTC; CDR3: CALQVYGYTF